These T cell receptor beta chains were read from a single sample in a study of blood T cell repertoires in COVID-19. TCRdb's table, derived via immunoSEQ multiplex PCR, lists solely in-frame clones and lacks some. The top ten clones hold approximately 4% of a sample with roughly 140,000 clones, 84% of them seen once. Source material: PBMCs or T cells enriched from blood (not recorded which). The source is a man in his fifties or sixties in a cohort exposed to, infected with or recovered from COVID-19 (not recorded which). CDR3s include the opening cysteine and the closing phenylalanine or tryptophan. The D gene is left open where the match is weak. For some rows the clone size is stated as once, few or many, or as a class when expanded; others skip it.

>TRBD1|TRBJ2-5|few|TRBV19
TGTGCCAGTAGTATGGGACAGACACAAGAGACCCAGTACTTC
CASSMGQTQETQYF
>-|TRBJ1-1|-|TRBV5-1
TGCGCCAGCAGCTTCGGATACGGAGTGAACACTGAAGCTTTCTTT
CASSFGYGVNTEAFF
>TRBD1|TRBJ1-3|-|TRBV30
TGTGCCTGGAGTCCCCTTGACAGGGGAATTAGAAACACCATATATTTT
CAWSPLDRGIRNTIYF
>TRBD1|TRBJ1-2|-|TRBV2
TGTGCCAGCAGTCCCCCGGGACAGGGAAACTATGGCTACACCTTC
CASSPPGQGNYGYTF
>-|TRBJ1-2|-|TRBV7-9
TGTGCCAGCAGATCCGGGACTGTGAACTATGGCTACACCTTC
CASRSGTVNYGYTF
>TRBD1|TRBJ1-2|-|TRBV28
TGTGCCAGCAGTACCGCGGACAGGGTCTATGGCTACACCTTC
CASSTADRVYGYTF
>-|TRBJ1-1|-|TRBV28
TGTGCCAGCAGTTTGTCGGTAACCACTGAAGCTTTCTTT
CASSLSVTTEAFF
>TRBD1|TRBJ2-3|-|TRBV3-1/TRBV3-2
TGTGCCAGCAGCCAGGGGACAGGGGGCGTCGCAGATACGCAGTATTTT
CASSQGTGGVADTQYF
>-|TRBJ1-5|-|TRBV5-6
TGTGCCAGCAGCTTGGATCATAGCAATCAGCCCCAGCATTTT
CASSLDHSNQPQHF
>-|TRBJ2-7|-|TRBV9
TGTGCCAGCAGCGTAGGGAGCTCCTACGAGCAGTACTTC
CASSVGSSYEQYF
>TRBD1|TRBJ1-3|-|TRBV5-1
TGCGCCAGCAGCGTACAGGGGGCTGGAAACACCATATATTTT
CASSVQGAGNTIYF
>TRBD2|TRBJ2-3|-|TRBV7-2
TGTGCCAGCAGCTTAAGCGGGGGGTCGGGAGATACGCAGTATTTT
CASSLSGGSGDTQYF
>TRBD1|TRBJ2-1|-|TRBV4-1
TGCGCCAGCAGCCAAGTAACAGGGGGCCGGAATGAGCAGTTCTTC
CASSQVTGGRNEQFF
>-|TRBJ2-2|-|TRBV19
TGTGCCAGTGGGTGGAGGGCGAACACCGGGGAGCTGTTTTTT
CASGWRANTGELFF
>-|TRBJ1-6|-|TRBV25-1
TGTGCCAGCAAGGGGGAGGGGAGGAATTCACCCCTCCACTTT
CASKGEGRNSPLHF
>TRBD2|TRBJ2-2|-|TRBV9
TGTGCCAGCAGCCCAGGGACTAGCGGCACCGGGGAGCTGTTTTTT
CASSPGTSGTGELFF